These 32 T cell receptor beta chains were sequenced from one sample in a study of blood T cells in healthy people across ages. It was with a sample-barcoded 5' primer and a J-beta primer mix that a second PCR of roughly 7 to 12 cycles was run. In TCRdb, the 5' RACE reads were re-called with MiXCR into one record per CDR3 protein. Counted here are around 1,700,000 distinct CDR3 sequences, roughly 28% occurring once; the ten biggest clones make up roughly 8.2%. What was sequenced was blood. Source of these receptors: a woman younger than 45 in good health.

The rearrangement links TRBV4-1 to TRBJ2-1; D gene unclear. The germline CDR1 and CDR2 sequences are MGHRA and YSYEKL. Trimming shortened V by 0 bases and J by 11 bases, and 11 bases separated the two germline ends. The CDR3 loop spans 13 amino acids. The CDR3 sequence is CASSQDPPSKQFF. For the CDR3, the DNA is TGCGCCAGCAGCCAAGATCCCCCTAGTAAGCAGTTCTTC.

The rearrangement links TRBV11-2 to TRBJ1-1, with unresolved D. Looked up from germline, CDR1 is SGHAT and CDR2 is FQNNGV. The CDR3 runs to 16 residues. V lost 1 base and J 0 bases, leaving 12 bases between the germline ends. The CDR3 DNA follows: TGTGCCAGCAGCTTAGGCCCCACCCCATTGAACACTGAAGCTTTCTTT. Translation gives CASSLGPTPLNTEAFF. The whole variable domain, remainder taken from reference TRBV11-2 and TRBJ1-1, is EAGVAQSPRYKIIEKRQSVAFWCNPISGHATLYWYQQILGQGPKLLIQFQNNGVVDDSQLPKDRFSAERLKGVDSTLKIQPAKLEDSAVYLCASSLGPTPLNTEAFFGQGTRLTVV.

This clonotype has at least ten counts. This chain connects TRBV13 to TRBJ2-4; perhaps TRBD1 as D (5 bases). This CDR3 contains 14 residues. Germline V gene sequence: CDR1 PRHDT, CDR2 FYEKMQ (reference sequence). The V end was cut by 1 base, the J end by 11 bases, with 15 bases between. The CDR3 loop is CASSLALRVGVQYF. In DNA form, the CDR3 reads TGTGCCAGCAGCTTAGCTCTCAGGGTCGGAGTTCAGTACTTC.

Of note for this clonotype: Since a much larger clone is just one base distant, this may be a read error. The chain has TRBV6-5 and TRBJ2-7; D perhaps matches TRBD1 (6 bases). Germline CDR1 is MNHEY and CDR2 is SVGAGI. There are 14 residues in the CDR3. The CDR3 loop reads CASKLDSPAYEQHF. CDR3 sequence (DNA): TGTGCCAGCAAATTGGACAGTCCAGCCTACGAGCAGCACTTC.

Note on this clonotype: A clone one base away is much larger, so this may be a read error. The chain employs TRBV20-1 and TRBJ1-2, with D unresolved. This CDR3 has 13 amino acids. The germline V gene has CDR1 DFQATT and CDR2 SNEGSKA (reference sequence). CDR3 DNA sequence: TGCAGTGGCCCACAGCCGTCAGGCTATGACTACACCTTC. It is translated as CSGPQPSGYDYTF.

About this clonotype itself: A much larger clone differs by one base, so this may be a read error. The chain combines TRBV6-5 with TRBJ2-7; 9 bases match TRBD2. Germline V CDR1 and CDR2: MNHEY, SVGAGI. This CDR3 contains 16 residues. V lost 5 bases, J lost 7 bases, and 15 bases stayed unmatched. The CDR3 coding sequence is TGTGCCAGCAGTCGCGCCGGGACTAGCAGTCACAATGAGCAGTACTTC. Amino acid sequence: CASSRAGTSSHNEQYF.

This clonotype was counted many times. The rearrangement joins TRBV4-1 to TRBJ1-2; D gene uncertain. Trimming stripped 4 bases from V and 4 bases from J, with 10 bases between. The length of the CDR3 is 13 residues. In germline, CDR1 is MGHRA, CDR2 YSYEKL. CDR3 coding DNA: TGCGCCAGCAGCCGATCAGGCATCTATGGCTACACCTTC. It codes for CASSRSGIYGYTF.

There are many counts of this clonotype. This chain links TRBV28 with TRBJ2-3; the match to TRBD2 covers 7 bases. Per germline, CDR1 MDHEN and CDR2 SYDVKM. J lost 0 bases, V lost 6 bases, and 0 bases had no gene match. The CDR3 loop spans 13 amino acids. For the CDR3, the DNA is TGTGCCAGCAGGGGGGGGAGCACAGATACGCAGTATTTT. It specifies CASRGGSTDTQYF.

This clonotype came up a few times. This chain joins TRBV7-2 and TRBJ2-1, with 13 bases identical to TRBD2. This CDR3 has 18 amino acids. Trimming removed 0 bases from V and 9 bases from J; junction bases left unmatched: 11. Germline assignment: CDR1 SGHTA and CDR2 FQGNSA. The CDR3 loop reads CASSLAHTLAGGPIEQFF. CDR3 coding DNA: TGTGCCAGCAGCTTAGCCCACACACTAGCGGGAGGGCCGATTGAGCAGTTCTTC.

About this clonotype: This may arise from a read error, as a much more abundant clone is one base away. V and J are TRBV20-1 and TRBJ2-4; D may be TRBD2 (6 bases). CDR1 is DFQATT, CDR2 SNEGSKA, per germline (reference sequence). CDR3 length: 17 residues. Trimming pared 0 bases from V and 15 bases from J, leaving 30 bases between. The CDR3 nucleotides are TGCAGTGCTAGAGATGCGGGGCTCCAAAAGGGCCCCTACGAGCGGTACTTC. Translating it yields CSARDAGLQKGPYERYF.

CDR3 in DNA: TGTGCCAGCAGCCCCCTGACAGGGGGCATTCACGAGCAGTACTTC. It is translated as CASSPLTGGIHEQYF. This rearrangement joins TRBV7-4 to TRBJ2-7, with 10 bases identical to TRBD1. The ends lost 5 bases at V and 5 bases at J; junction bases unmatched: 9. This CDR3 spans 15 amino acids. CDR1 and CDR2 (germline): SGHVT, SQSDAQ.

The V call is TRBV12-3 or TRBV12-4, the J call TRBJ2-1, with 15 bases fitting TRBD2. The CDR3 runs to 17 residues. With V trimmed by 0 bases and J by 9 bases, 6 bases remained unmatched. The CDR3 DNA reads as TGTGCCAGCAGTTTAGCGTGGACTAGCGGGAGGGCCGGTGAGCAGTTCTTC. Translating gives CASSLAWTSGRAGEQFF.

This clonotype was recorded a few times. The CDR3 region is CASSQVDYQETQYF. The CDR3 DNA follows: TGTGCCAGCAGCCAAGTGGACTACCAAGAGACCCAGTACTTC. The rearrangement joins TRBV3-1 to TRBJ2-5, with a possible D match to TRBD2 (5 bases). The CDR3 has 14 residues. V was clipped by 1 base and J by 0 bases, with 6 bases between them. Looked up from germline, CDR1 is LGHDT and CDR2 is YNNKEL (reference sequence).

Only a few counts were recorded for this clonotype. The chain is built from TRBV29-1 and TRBJ2-7; 8 nucleotides match TRBD1. V lost 5 bases to trimming and J lost 6 bases; unmatched junction nucleotides: 6. CDR1 is SQVTM and CDR2 is ANQGSEA in the germline V gene. The CDR3 has 12 amino acids. The DNA of the CDR3 is TGCAGCGTTAAGGGACAGGCCGTCGAGCAGTACTTC. Its protein is CSVKGQAVEQYF.

This clonotype was counted a single time. V usage is TRBV3-1 and J usage is TRBJ2-1, with no clear D. There are 13 residues in the CDR3. In germline, CDR1 is LGHDT, CDR2 YNNKEL (reference sequence). Trimming removed 3 bases at V and 10 bases at J, with 13 bases between. CDR3 loop: CASSQVQSGEQFF. CDR3 nucleotides: TGTGCCAGCAGCCAGGTCCAGTCCGGGGAGCAGTTCTTC.

There are many counts of this clonotype. The junction does not match germline at one end; this may be a read error. The chain couples TRBV12-3 or TRBV12-4 to TRBJ2-3; D might be TRBD2 (6 bases). The CDR3 is 14 residues long. Here the CDR3 reads CASSLGGLTDTQYF. The DNA for the CDR3 is TGCGCCAGCAGCTTGGGGGGACTCACAGATACGCAGTATTTT.

This clonotype was seen more than once but under ten times. The germline gene is not matched at one end of the junction; a read error may be the cause. V and J are TRBV9 and TRBJ2-4, with D tentatively TRBD1 or TRBD2 (7 bases each). The CDR3 contains 14 residues. CDR1 is SGDLS and CDR2 is YYNGEE in the germline V gene. This CDR3 is CVSSGDSAKNIQYF. In nucleotides, the CDR3 is TGTGTCAGCAGCGGGGACAGTGCCAAAAACATTCAGTACTTC.

V gene TRBV10-3 combines with J gene TRBJ2-3, with 10 nucleotides matching TRBD1. Germline CDR1 is ENHRY and CDR2 is SYGVKD. Trimming took 7 bases from V and 3 from J; bases not matched to a gene: 7. This CDR3 region has 15 residues. DNA for the CDR3: TGTGCCATCACCCCGGGACAGGGGATTACAGATACGCAGTATTTT. Translating gives CAITPGQGITDTQYF.

V gene TRBV25-1 combines with J gene TRBJ2-1, with TRBD1 identical over 8 bases. The CDR3 spans 11 residues. V gave up 5 bases and J gave up 16 bases; unmatched junction bases: 7. The germline CDR1 and CDR2 sequences are MGHDK and SYGVNS. CDR3 sequence (DNA): TGTGCCAGCAGTCCCGGACAGGGCGGCTTCTTC. Translation gives CASSPGQGGFF.

The rearrangement joins TRBV12-3 or TRBV12-4 to TRBJ1-2, with 10 bases that match TRBD1. The J segment lost 8 bases and the V segment lost 2 bases, leaving 5 bases of the junction unmatched. The CDR3 length is 14 residues. The CDR3 is CASSLKTGGGGYTF. CDR3 DNA sequence: TGTGCCAGCAGTTTAAAGACAGGGGGCGGAGGCTACACCTTC.

Concerning this clonotype itself: A far more abundant clone sits one base away, making this likely a read error. The CDR3 here is CASSLAGTGTYEQFF. The CDR3 region has the DNA TGTGCCAGCAGCTTAGCCGGGACAGGTACCTACGAGCAGTTCTTC. This chain uses TRBV7-2 with TRBJ2-1; 8 nucleotides align to TRBD1. The CDR3 has 15 amino acids. Germline lookup yields CDR1 SGHTA and CDR2 FQGNSA. V gave up 0 bases and J gave up 10 bases; unmatched junction bases: 8.

The V and J genes are TRBV3-1 and TRBJ2-7; TRBD1 matches at 7 bases. Per the germline V gene, CDR1 is LGHDT and CDR2 is YNNKEL (reference sequence). This CDR3 is built from 16 residues. V shed 1 base and J 0 bases; nucleotides not matched to a gene: 6. The CDR3 DNA reads TGTGCCAGCAGCCAAGGGGTAGGACAGGCCTCCTACGAGCAGTACTTC. Translating it yields CASSQGVGQASYEQYF.

The chain is built from TRBV9 and TRBJ1-1, with 7 bases aligning to TRBD1. Germline values: CDR1 SGDLS, CDR2 YYNGEE. This CDR3 comprises 14 residues. V lost 3 bases, J lost 5 bases, and 7 bases stayed unmatched. In DNA, the CDR3 is TGTGCCAGCAGCGCACCACCAGGGGGGACTGAAGCTTTCTTT. Amino acid sequence: CASSAPPGGTEAFF.

This chain uses TRBV4-1 with TRBJ2-3; D is perhaps TRBD1 (5 bases). The V gene's germline CDR1 is MGHRA and CDR2 YSYEKL. This CDR3 has 15 residues. Trimming removed 2 bases at V and 2 bases at J, with 11 bases between. The CDR3 nucleotides read TGCGCCAGCAGCCAAAGCAGGGCGGACACAGATACGCAGTATTTT. This codes for CASSQSRADTDTQYF.

The chain employs TRBV2 and TRBJ2-2; D is ambiguous. The germline V and J ends were trimmed by 1 base and 6 bases, with 3 bases remaining between them. CDR1 and CDR2 (germline): SNHLY, FYNNEI. The CDR3 consists of 12 residues. The chain's CDR3 is CASSEDAGELFF. CDR3 DNA sequence: TGTGCCAGCAGTGAAGATGCCGGGGAGCTGTTTTTT.

The CDR3 is CAASGGNTIYF. The CDR3 DNA is TGTGCCGCCTCGGGCGGAAACACCATATATTTT. V is TRBV10-3 and J is TRBJ1-3; D is ambiguous. There are 11 residues in the CDR3. The germline V and J ends were trimmed by 11 bases and 4 bases, with 9 bases remaining between them. The V gene's germline CDR1 is ENHRY and CDR2 SYGVKD.

Many counts were recorded for this clonotype. This chain uses TRBV20-1 with TRBJ1-2; no reliable D call. The CDR3 contains 13 residues. The V gene's germline CDR1 is DFQATT and CDR2 SNEGSKA (reference sequence). V was shortened by 3 bases and J by 2 bases, with 10 bases between the two germline ends. This CDR3 reads CSASRSRNYGYTF. CDR3 nucleotides: TGCAGTGCTAGTCGAAGCAGGAACTATGGCTACACCTTC.

In its sample, this clonotype was seen many times. V and J are TRBV11-2 and TRBJ2-1; 13 nucleotides agree with TRBD2. Germline V CDR1 and CDR2: SGHAT, FQNNGV. CDR3 size: 15 residues. Trimming cost V 4 bases and J 7 bases; bases outside gene matches: 4. In DNA, the CDR3 is TGTGCCAGCAGCTCGGGACTAGCGGGGAGGAATGAGCAGTTCTTC. This sequence encodes CASSSGLAGRNEQFF.

The V call is TRBV7-8, the J call TRBJ1-1; the D gene is possibly TRBD1 (5 bases). CDR3 length: 14 amino acids. Germline assignment: CDR1 SGHVS and CDR2 FQNEAQ. Between the trimmed V and J ends, which lost 4 bases and 7 bases, there was a span of 16 bases. CDR3 coding DNA: TGTGCCAGCAGCTCAGGAGGGGTGAGGGTTGAAGCTTTCTTT. This gives the protein CASSSGGVRVEAFF. The whole variable domain, filled in from reference TRBV7-8 and TRBJ1-1, reads GAGVSQSPRYKVAKRGQDVALRCDPISGHVSLFWYQQALGQGPEFLTYFQNEAQLDKSGLPSDRFFAERPEGSVSTLKIQRTQQEDSAVYLCASSSGGVRVEAFFGQGTRLTVV.

This clonotype has a count of ten or more. An end of the junction differs from the germline gene, which may be a read error. The rearrangement uses TRBV7-3 and TRBJ2-7; maybe TRBD2 (6 bases). This CDR3 is built from 13 residues. Germline CDR1 reads SGHTA; CDR2 reads FQGTGA. The CDR3 sequence: CASSKTGAYEQYF. The CDR3 nucleotides are TGCGCCAGCAGCAAGACGGGAGCCTACGAGCAGTACTTC.

V and J are TRBV6-2 or TRBV6-3 and TRBJ2-1, with D possibly TRBD1 on 5 matching bases. Germline V gene sequence: CDR1 MNHEY, CDR2 SVGEGT. CDR3 length: 15 residues. V was cut by 5 bases and J by 4 bases, with 15 bases left in between. In nucleotides, the CDR3 is TGTGCCAGCAGTCATCAGGGTTGGCGATACAATGAGCAGTTCTTC. As protein: CASSHQGWRYNEQFF.

This clonotype showed up just a few times. The DNA for the CDR3 is TGCAGTGCTAGAGGACTATCGGATACGCAGTATTTT. This sequence encodes CSARGLSDTQYF. V is TRBV20-1 and J is TRBJ2-3; tentatively, D is TRBD2 (5 bases). Germline loops: CDR1 DFQATT, CDR2 SNEGSKA (reference sequence). The germline V and J ends were trimmed by 1 base and 6 bases, with 8 bases remaining between them. This CDR3 has 12 residues.